The 7 T cell receptor beta chains below all came from one sample that was sequenced in a study of cytomegalovirus exposure and HLA in healthy donors. PCR amplification relied on 60 Vbeta primers (plus 13 Jbeta primers). Profiling relied on immunoSEQ multiplex PCR, and the TCRdb table lists in-frame clones only, not all of them. The repertoire table contains about 77,000 clones. Sequencing input: PBMCs. All receptors come from a man between 50 and 59 years old in good health and CMV-seropositive.

The rearrangement joins TRBV5-1 to TRBJ1-2; TRBD1 matches 7 bases. The CDR3 has 14 residues. The trim removed 7 bases at V and 4 bases at J, leaving 10 bases unmatched. CDR1 is SGHRS, CDR2 YFSETQ, per germline. The CDR3 region is CASRGGDRTYGYTF. The CDR3 DNA reads TGCGCCAGCCGGGGTGGGGACAGAACCTATGGCTACACCTTC.

The CDR3 coding sequence is TGTGCCAGCAGCCCAGGACTGACGTCCGGCACCATATATTTT. Translation gives CASSPGLTSGTIYF. The rearrangement joins TRBV7-9 to TRBJ1-3; D remains ambiguous. Deletions cut 5 bases from V and 9 bases from J, with 17 bases between. In germline, CDR1 is SEHNR, CDR2 FQNEAQ (reference sequence). The CDR3 contains 14 residues. Combining the CDR3 with reference TRBV7-9 and TRBJ1-3 gives the whole variable domain DTGVSQNPRHKITKRGQNVTFRCDPISEHNRLYWYRQTLGQGPEFLTYFQNEAQLEKSRLLSDRFSAERPKGSFSTLEIQRTEQGDSAMYLCASSPGLTSGTIYFGEGSWLTVV.

The chain couples TRBV7-7 to TRBJ2-1; 7 nucleotides line up with TRBD2. Unmatched junction bases numbered 7, after V lost 2 bases and J lost 9 bases. Germline-derived CDR1 and CDR2 are SSHAT and FNYEAQ (reference sequence). The CDR3 is 14 amino acids. CDR3: CASSLSERGFEQFF. In DNA form, the CDR3 reads TGTGCCAGCAGCTTATCCGAGCGGGGTTTTGAGCAGTTCTTC.

This chain connects TRBV7-3 to TRBJ2-7; D uncertain. The V gene's germline CDR1 is SGHTA and CDR2 FQGTGA. The CDR3 is 10 residues long. The V end was cut by 8 bases, the J end by 5 bases, with 7 bases between. CDR3 region: CASGLHEQYV. DNA for the CDR3: TGTGCCAGCGGGCTCCACGAGCAGTACGTC.

V is TRBV9 and J is TRBJ1-4; 8 bases align to TRBD1. From germline, CDR1 is SGDLS and CDR2 YYNGEE. This CDR3 has 15 residues. The junction had 4 bases not matched to a gene; V was cut back by 4 bases and J by 2 bases. The chain's CDR3 is CASSIQGATNEKLFF. CDR3 nucleotide sequence: TGTGCCAGCAGCATTCAGGGGGCGACTAATGAAAAACTGTTTTTT.

The V call is TRBV9, the J call TRBJ2-3, with D possibly TRBD2 on 5 matching bases. V shed 2 bases and J shed 0 bases, with 16 bases lying between them. The germline gives CDR1 SGDLS, CDR2 YYNGEE. The CDR3 contains 17 residues. The CDR3 protein is CASSVRARERSTDTQYF. CDR3 nucleotide sequence: TGTGCCAGCAGCGTGCGCGCAAGGGAGCGTAGCACAGATACGCAGTATTTT.

V usage is TRBV7-9 and J usage is TRBJ1-2; 9 bases match TRBD1. The CDR3 length is 18 residues. Germline-derived CDR1 and CDR2 are SEHNR and FQNEAQ (reference sequence). The junction had 14 bases not matched to a gene; V was cut back by 3 bases and J by 3 bases. CDR3 residues: CASSFSLGGTGLYYGYTF. The CDR3 DNA sequence: TGTGCCAGCAGCTTTTCTTTGGGAGGGACAGGGCTTTACTATGGCTACACCTTC.